The next 5 T cell receptor beta chains were all read from a single sample in a study of long-term antiretroviral therapy in people with HIV. Sequencing used immunoSEQ v3.0 at survey level. TCRdb's table, derived via immunoSEQ multiplex PCR, lists solely in-frame clones and lacks some. Counted here are roughly 17,000 clones, 70% to 90% occurring once; the ten biggest clones make up about 8.2%. The sample here was unsorted PBMCs, taken 0.3 years after starting antiretroviral therapy. These receptors were collected from a man aged 18 to 35 with HIV.

The chain has TRBV27 and TRBJ2-7, with 7 bases matching TRBD1. Germline V gene lookup returns CDR1 MNHEY and CDR2 SMNVEV (reference sequence). The CDR3 totals 16 residues. V was clipped by 6 bases and J by 4 bases; unmatched bases: 15. CDR3 residues: CASSYSSGQVEYEQYF. The DNA of the CDR3 is TGTGCCAGCAGCTACAGTTCTGGACAGGTTGAATACGAGCAGTACTTC.

This clone was detected once. The chain is built from TRBV5-5 and TRBJ1-6; no firm D call. V was cut by 3 bases and J by 0 bases, with 13 bases left in between. This CDR3 is 17 amino acids long. CDR1 is SGHKS and CDR2 is YYEKEE in the germline V gene (reference sequence). This CDR3 reads CASSSLSVSSYNSPLHF. The CDR3 DNA reads TGTGCCAGCAGCTCGTTGTCGGTTAGCTCCTATAATTCACCCCTCCACTTT. Supplemented by reference TRBV5-5 and TRBJ1-6, the full variable domain reads DAGVTQSPTHLIKTRGQQVTLRCSPISGHKSVSWYQQVLGQGPQFIFQYYEKEERGRGNFPDRFSARQFPNYSSELNVNALLLGDSALYLCASSSLSVSSYNSPLHFGNGTRLTVT.

The rearrangement joins TRBV4-2 to TRBJ1-1; no clear D. In germline, CDR1 is LGHNA, CDR2 YNFKEQ. The CDR3 loop spans 15 amino acids. Trimming took 0 bases from V and 4 from J, leaving 12 bases between them. The CDR3 sequence: CASSQDDDVGTEAFF. CDR3 DNA: TGTGCCAGCAGCCAAGACGATGACGTGGGCACTGAAGCTTTCTTT.

V and J are TRBV9 and TRBJ2-7; 14 positions agree with TRBD2. V lost 3 bases to trimming and J lost 7 bases; unmatched junction nucleotides: 15. CDR1 and CDR2 (germline): SGDLS, YYNGEE. CDR3 length equals 18 residues. This CDR3 is CASSAVGGLAGETPEQYF. CDR3 nucleotides: TGTGCCAGCAGCGCCGTGGGGGGACTAGCGGGGGAAACACCAGAGCAGTACTTC.

The rearrangement joins TRBV11-2 to TRBJ2-1; D remains unclear. The CDR3 totals 16 residues. The ends were cut back, 0 bases at V and 5 bases at J, with 14 bases in the middle. The germline V gene encodes CDR1 SGHAT and CDR2 FQNNGV. DNA of the CDR3: TGTGCCAGCAGCTTAGATGTAAGGATGACAAACAATGAGCAGTTCTTC. Its translation is CASSLDVRMTNNEQFF.